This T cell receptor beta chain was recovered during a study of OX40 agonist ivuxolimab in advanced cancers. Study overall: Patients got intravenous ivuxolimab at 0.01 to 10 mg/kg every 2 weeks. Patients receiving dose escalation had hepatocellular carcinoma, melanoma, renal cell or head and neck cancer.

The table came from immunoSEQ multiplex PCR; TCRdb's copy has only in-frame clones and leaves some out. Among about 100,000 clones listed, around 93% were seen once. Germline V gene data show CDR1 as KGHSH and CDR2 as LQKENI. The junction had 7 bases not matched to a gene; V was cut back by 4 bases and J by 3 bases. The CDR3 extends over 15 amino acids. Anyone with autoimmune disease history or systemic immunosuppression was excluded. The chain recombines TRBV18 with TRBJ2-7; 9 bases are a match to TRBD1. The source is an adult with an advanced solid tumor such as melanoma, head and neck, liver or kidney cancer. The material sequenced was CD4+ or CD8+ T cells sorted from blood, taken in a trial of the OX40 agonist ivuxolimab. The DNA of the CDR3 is TGTGCCAGCTCACTGCCGGGACAGGGAGTCTACGAGCAGTACTTC. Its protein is CASSLPGQGVYEQYF.